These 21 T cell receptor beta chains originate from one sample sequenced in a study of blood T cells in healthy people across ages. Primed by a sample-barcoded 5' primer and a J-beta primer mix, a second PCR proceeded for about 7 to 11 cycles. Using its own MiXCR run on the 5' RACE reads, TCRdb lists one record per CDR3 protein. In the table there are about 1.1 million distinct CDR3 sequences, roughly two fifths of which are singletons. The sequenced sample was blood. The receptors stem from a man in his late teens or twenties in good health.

The chain's CDR3 is CASSYYRDIRVGDTEAFF. The CDR3 coding sequence is TGTGCCAGCAGTTACTACCGGGACATAAGGGTAGGGGACACTGAAGCTTTCTTT. This chain uses TRBV6-5 with TRBJ1-1; tentatively, D is TRBD1 (6 bases). V was shortened by 1 base and J by 3 bases, with 21 bases between the two germline ends. The CDR3 contains 18 residues. The V gene's germline CDR1 is MNHEY and CDR2 SVGAGI.

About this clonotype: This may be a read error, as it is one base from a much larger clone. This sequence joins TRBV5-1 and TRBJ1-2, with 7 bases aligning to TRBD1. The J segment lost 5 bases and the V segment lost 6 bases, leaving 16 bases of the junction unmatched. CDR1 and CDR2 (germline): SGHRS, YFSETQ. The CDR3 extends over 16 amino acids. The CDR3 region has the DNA TGCGCCAGCAAACCAGTCCCGAGGACAGGCGGATATGGCTACACCTTC. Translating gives CASKPVPRTGGYGYTF.

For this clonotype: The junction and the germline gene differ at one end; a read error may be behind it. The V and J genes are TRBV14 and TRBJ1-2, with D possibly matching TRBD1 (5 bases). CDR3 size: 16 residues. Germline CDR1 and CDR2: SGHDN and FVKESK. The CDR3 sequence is CASSQAPRDRNYVYTF. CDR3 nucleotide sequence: TGTGCCAGCAGCCAAGCCCCCCGGGACCGCAACTATGTCTACACCTTC.

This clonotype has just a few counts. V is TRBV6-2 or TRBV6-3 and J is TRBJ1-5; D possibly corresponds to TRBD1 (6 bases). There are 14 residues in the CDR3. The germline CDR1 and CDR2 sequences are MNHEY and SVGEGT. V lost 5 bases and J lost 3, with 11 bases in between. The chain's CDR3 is CASSNTGYNQPQHF. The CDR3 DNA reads TGTGCCAGCAGTAATACAGGGTACAATCAGCCCCAGCATTTT.

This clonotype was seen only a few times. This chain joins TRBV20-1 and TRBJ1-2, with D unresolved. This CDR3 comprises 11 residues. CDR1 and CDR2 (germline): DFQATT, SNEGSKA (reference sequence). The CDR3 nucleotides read TGCAGCCCAAGGGTCTGGTATGGCTACACCTTC. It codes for CSPRVWYGYTF.

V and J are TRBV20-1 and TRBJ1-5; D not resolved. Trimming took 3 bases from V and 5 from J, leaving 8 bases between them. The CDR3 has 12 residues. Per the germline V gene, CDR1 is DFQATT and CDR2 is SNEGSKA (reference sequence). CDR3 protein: CSARWQYQPQHF. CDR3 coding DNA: TGCAGTGCTAGGTGGCAGTATCAGCCCCAGCATTTT.

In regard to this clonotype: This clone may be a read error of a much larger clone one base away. The chain's CDR3 is CASSVGQGASEQFF. CDR3 in DNA: TGCGCCAGCAGCGTGGGACAGGGGGCTAGTGAGCAGTTCTTC. J is TRBJ2-1 and V is TRBV5-1; 12 bases align to TRBD1. Trimming removed 4 bases from V and 9 bases from J; junction bases left unmatched: 5. The CDR3 contains 14 residues. CDR1 and CDR2 from the germline V gene are SGHRS and YFSETQ.

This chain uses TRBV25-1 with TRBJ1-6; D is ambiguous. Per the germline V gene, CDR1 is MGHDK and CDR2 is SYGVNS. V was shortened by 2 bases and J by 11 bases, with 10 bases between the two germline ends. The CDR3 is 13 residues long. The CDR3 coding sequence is TGTGCCAGCAGTGAAGCGGGCAGTCCACCCCTCCACTTT. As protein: CASSEAGSPPLHF.

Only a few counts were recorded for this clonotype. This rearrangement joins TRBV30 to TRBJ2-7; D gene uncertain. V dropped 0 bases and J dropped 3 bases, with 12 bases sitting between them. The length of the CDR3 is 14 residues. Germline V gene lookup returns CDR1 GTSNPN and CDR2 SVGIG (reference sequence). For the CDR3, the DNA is TGTGCCTGGAGTGTACAAGGGAACTTCTACGAGCAGTACTTC. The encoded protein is CAWSVQGNFYEQYF. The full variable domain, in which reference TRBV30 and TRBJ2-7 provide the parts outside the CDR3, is SQTIHQWPATLVQPVGSPLSLECTVEGTSNPNLYWYRQAAGRGLQLLFYSVGIGQISSEVPQNLSASRPQDRQFILSSKKLLLSDSGFYLCAWSVQGNFYEQYFGPGTRLTVT.

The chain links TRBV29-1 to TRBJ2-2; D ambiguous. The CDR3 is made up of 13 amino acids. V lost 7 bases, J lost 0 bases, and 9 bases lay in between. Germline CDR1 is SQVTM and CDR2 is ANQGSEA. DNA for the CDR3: TGCAGCGCCCTTACTCCGAACACCGGGGAGCTGTTTTTT. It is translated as CSALTPNTGELFF.

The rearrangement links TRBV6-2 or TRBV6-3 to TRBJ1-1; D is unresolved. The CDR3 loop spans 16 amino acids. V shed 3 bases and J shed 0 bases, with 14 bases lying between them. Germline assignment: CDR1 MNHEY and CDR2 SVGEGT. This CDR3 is CASSYSNYGLNTEAFF. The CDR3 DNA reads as TGTGCCAGCAGTTATTCCAACTACGGGTTGAACACTGAAGCTTTCTTT.

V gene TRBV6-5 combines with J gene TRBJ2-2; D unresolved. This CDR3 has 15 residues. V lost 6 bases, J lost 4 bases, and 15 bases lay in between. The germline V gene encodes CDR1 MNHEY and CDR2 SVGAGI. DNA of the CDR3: TGTGCCAGCAGCAGGAACCGGGCCCTCACCGGGGAGCTGTTTTTT. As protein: CASSRNRALTGELFF.

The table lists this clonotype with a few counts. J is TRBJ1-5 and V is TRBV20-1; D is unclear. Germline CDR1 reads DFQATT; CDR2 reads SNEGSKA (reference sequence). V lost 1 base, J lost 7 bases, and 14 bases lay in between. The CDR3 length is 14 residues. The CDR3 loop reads CSARGGTAYQPQHF. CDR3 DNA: TGCAGTGCTAGAGGGGGAACGGCTTACCAGCCCCAGCATTTT.

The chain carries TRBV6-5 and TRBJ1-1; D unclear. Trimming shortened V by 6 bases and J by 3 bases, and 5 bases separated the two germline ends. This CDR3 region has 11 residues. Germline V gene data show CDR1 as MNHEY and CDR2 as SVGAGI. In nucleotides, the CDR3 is TGTGCCAGCAGGGCGGACACTGAAGCTTTCTTT. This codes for CASRADTEAFF.

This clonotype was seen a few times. CDR3 nucleotide sequence: TGCGCCAGCAGCCAAGCTGGGTCTAGCACAGATACGCAGTATTTT. As protein: CASSQAGSSTDTQYF. The V and J genes are TRBV4-3 and TRBJ2-3, with D unclear. The CDR3 runs 15 residues. Germline V gene data show CDR1 as LGHNA and CDR2 as YSLEER. The germline V and J ends were trimmed by 1 base and 0 bases, with 8 bases remaining between them.

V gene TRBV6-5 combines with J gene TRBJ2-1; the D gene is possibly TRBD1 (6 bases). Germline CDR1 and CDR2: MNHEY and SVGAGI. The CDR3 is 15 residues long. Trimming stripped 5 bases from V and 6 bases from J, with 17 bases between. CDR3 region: CASSTRTETSNEQFF. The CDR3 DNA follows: TGTGCCAGCAGTACCAGGACAGAGACCTCCAATGAGCAGTTCTTC.

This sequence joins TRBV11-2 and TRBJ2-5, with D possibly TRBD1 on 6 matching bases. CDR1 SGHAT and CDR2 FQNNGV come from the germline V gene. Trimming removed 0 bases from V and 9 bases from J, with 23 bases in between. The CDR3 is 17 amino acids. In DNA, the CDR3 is TGTGCCAGCAGCTTAGATTTGTCAGGGGCCGGCTTAATGGCCCAGTACTTC. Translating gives CASSLDLSGAGLMAQYF.

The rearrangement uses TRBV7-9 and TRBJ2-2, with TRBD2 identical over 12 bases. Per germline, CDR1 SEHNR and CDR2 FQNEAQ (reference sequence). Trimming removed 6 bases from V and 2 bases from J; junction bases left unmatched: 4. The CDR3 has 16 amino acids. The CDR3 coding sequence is TGTGCCAGCAGATTCGGACTAGCGGGAAACACCGGGGAGCTGTTTTTT. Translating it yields CASRFGLAGNTGELFF.

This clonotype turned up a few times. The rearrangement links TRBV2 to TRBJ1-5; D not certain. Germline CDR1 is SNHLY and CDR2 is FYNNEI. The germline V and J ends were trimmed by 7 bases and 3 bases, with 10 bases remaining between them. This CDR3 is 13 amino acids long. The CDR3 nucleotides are TGTGCCAGCATGGAGGATCCCAATCAGCCCCAGCATTTT. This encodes CASMEDPNQPQHF.

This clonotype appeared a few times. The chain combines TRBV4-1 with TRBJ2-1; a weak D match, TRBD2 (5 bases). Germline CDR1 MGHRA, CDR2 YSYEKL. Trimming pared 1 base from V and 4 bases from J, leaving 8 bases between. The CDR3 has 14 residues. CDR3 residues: CASSQAPGYNEQFF. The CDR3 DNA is TGCGCCAGCAGCCAAGCCCCGGGGTACAATGAGCAGTTCTTC.

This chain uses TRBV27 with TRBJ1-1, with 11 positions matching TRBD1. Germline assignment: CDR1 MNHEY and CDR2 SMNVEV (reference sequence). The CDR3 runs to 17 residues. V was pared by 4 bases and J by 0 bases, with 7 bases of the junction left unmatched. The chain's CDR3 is CASSSPGQGGMNTEAFF. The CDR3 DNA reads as TGTGCCAGCAGTTCGCCGGGACAGGGGGGTATGAACACTGAAGCTTTCTTT.